Shown below are 26 T cell receptor beta chains from a single sample sequenced in a study of blood T cell repertoires in COVID-19 (dated by TCRdb to about 2020). The library was built by means of the immunoSEQ multiplex PCR assay. Entries here come from immuneACCESS through TCRdb and include only in-frame sequences with V and J called. Some clones fail to appear in such tables; in the studies checked, an unresolved V gene covers under half of the shortfall, and the cause of the remainder is unknown. The sample records approximately 150,000 clones, 60% to 85% of which are singletons. Approximately 2% of the sample comes from the top ten. Sample: peripheral blood. Receptor source: an older woman with acute or convalescent COVID-19.

The chain carries TRBV6-5 and TRBJ1-6, with 7 positions matching TRBD1. The germline gives CDR1 MNHEY, CDR2 SVGAGI. There are 14 residues in the CDR3. The trim removed 6 bases at V and 9 bases at J, leaving 8 bases unmatched. The CDR3 is CASRPTGLGSPLHF. The CDR3 nucleotides are TGTGCCAGCAGACCGACAGGGCTGGGTTCACCCCTCCACTTT.

This sequence joins TRBV6-5 and TRBJ1-6, with D tentatively TRBD1 (5 bases). This CDR3 comprises 16 residues. The V and J ends lost 4 bases and 0 bases respectively, with 10 bases between them. CDR1 and CDR2 from the germline V gene are MNHEY and SVGAGI. The CDR3 sequence: CASSSRGSSYNSPLHF. The CDR3 bases are TGTGCCAGCAGTTCGCGGGGGAGCTCCTATAATTCACCCCTCCACTTT.

The chain combines TRBV19 with TRBJ1-5, with D uncertain. Trimming took 1 base from V and 6 from J, leaving 4 bases between them. The length of the CDR3 is 12 residues. Germline V gene lookup returns CDR1 LNHDA and CDR2 SQIVND (reference sequence). CDR3 loop: CASSIGAQPQHF. The CDR3 bases are TGTGCCAGTAGTATAGGCGCTCAGCCCCAGCATTTT.

The chain couples TRBV7-3 to TRBJ1-1; 8 bases fit TRBD1. Germline V gene lookup returns CDR1 SGHTA and CDR2 FQGTGA. Germline trimming cut 5 bases from V and 6 bases from J; bases unmatched to any gene: 5. The CDR3 totals 13 residues. The CDR3 protein is CASSTTGVAEAFF. The CDR3 DNA reads TGTGCCAGCAGCACGACAGGGGTCGCTGAAGCTTTCTTT.

Here the CDR3 DNA reads TGCGCCAGCAGCGGGACAGGGGGTGACGCTGAAGCTTTCTTT. It is translated as CASSGTGGDAEAFF. V is TRBV4-1 and J is TRBJ1-1, with 11 bases identical to TRBD1. Germline assignment: CDR1 MGHRA and CDR2 YSYEKL. The CDR3 extends over 14 amino acids. V lost 5 bases and J lost 6; bases outside the gene matches: 5.

This clone was counted between two and nine times. V and J are TRBV6-5 and TRBJ2-7; D gene unclear. This CDR3 comprises 15 residues. Germline V gene data show CDR1 as MNHEY and CDR2 as SVGAGI. Trimming stripped 7 bases from V and 2 bases from J, with 18 bases between. As DNA, the CDR3 is TGTGCCAGCAAGAGTAATAGCCTTCCCCCCTACGAGCAGTACTTC. It specifies CASKSNSLPPYEQYF.

The chain is built from TRBV9 and TRBJ2-7, with a possible D match to TRBD2 (6 bases). V gave up 0 bases and J gave up 7 bases, with 14 bases separating them. There are 14 residues in the CDR3. Per germline, CDR1 SGDLS and CDR2 YYNGEE. This CDR3 reads CASSVEEGLREQYF. The CDR3 nucleotides are TGTGCCAGCAGCGTAGAGGAGGGGCTTAGGGAGCAGTACTTC.

This clone was recorded a few times. The V and J genes are TRBV5-6 and TRBJ2-2; 8 nucleotides agree with TRBD2. The CDR3 covers 18 residues. Trimming cost V 3 bases and J 1 base; bases outside gene matches: 11. The germline CDR1 and CDR2 sequences are SGHDT and YYEEEE. The CDR3 DNA sequence: TGTGCCAGCAGCTCTGAGAGATCGGGGGGGCGGAACACCGGGGAGCTGTTTTTT. Its translation is CASSSERSGGRNTGELFF. Together with reference TRBV5-6 and TRBJ2-2, the CDR3 gives the full variable domain: DAGVTQSPTHLIKTRGQQVTLRCSPKSGHDTVSWYQQALGQGPQFIFQYYEEEERQRGNFPDRFSGHQFPNYSSELNVNALLLGDSALYLCASSSERSGGRNTGELFFGEGSRLTVL.

J is TRBJ2-1 and V is TRBV7-8; 7 bases agree with TRBD1. The CDR3 runs to 16 residues. Germline V gene lookup returns CDR1 SGHVS and CDR2 FQNEAQ. J lost 3 bases, V lost 7 bases, and 12 bases had no gene match. The CDR3 loop is CASTDFSGQYYNEQFF. In DNA form, the CDR3 reads TGTGCCAGCACAGATTTTTCGGGACAGTACTACAATGAGCAGTTCTTC. Supplemented by reference TRBV7-8 and TRBJ2-1, the full variable domain reads GAGVSQSPRYKVAKRGQDVALRCDPISGHVSLFWYQQALGQGPEFLTYFQNEAQLDKSGLPSDRFFAERPEGSVSTLKIQRTQQEDSAVYLCASTDFSGQYYNEQFFGPGTRLTVL.

V gene TRBV6-6 combines with J gene TRBJ2-2; 8 bases agree with TRBD2. CDR1 and CDR2 (germline): MNHNY, SVGAGI (reference sequence). V lost 4 bases to trimming and J lost 6 bases; unmatched junction nucleotides: 7. The CDR3 runs to 15 residues. The CDR3 protein is CASSSTGGGPGELFF. Here the CDR3 DNA reads TGTGCCAGCAGTTCTACCGGCGGGGGGCCCGGGGAGCTGTTTTTT.

This chain uses TRBV5-1 with TRBJ2-7; D perhaps matches TRBD2 (5 bases). Germline V gene lookup returns CDR1 SGHRS and CDR2 YFSETQ. This CDR3 region has 13 residues. With 4 bases removed from V and 4 bases from J, the gap between germline ends came to 12 bases. CDR3 loop: CASSPGLAYEQYF. As DNA, the CDR3 is TGCGCCAGCAGCCCAGGACTTGCTTACGAGCAGTACTTC.

The chain uses TRBV9 and TRBJ2-5; 8 nucleotides match TRBD2. This CDR3 comprises 12 residues. V lost 3 bases and J lost 5; bases outside the gene matches: 0. Germline V gives CDR1 SGDLS, CDR2 YYNGEE. The CDR3 DNA is TGTGCCAGCAGCGCGGGGGGGGAGACCCAGTACTTC. Amino acid sequence: CASSAGGETQYF.

The rearrangement joins TRBV12-2 to TRBJ2-5; TRBD1 reflects the table's D call only, with no check against the DNA. TRBV12-2 represents a pseudogene. This CDR3 contains 20 residues. This CDR3 is CASRLAQDRKRGNPQETQYF. DNA of the CDR3: TGTGCAAGTCGCTTAGCCCAGGACAGGAAAAGGGGGAACCCTCAAGAGACCCAGTACTTC.

This clone showed up just a few times. V usage is TRBV30 and J usage is TRBJ1-4, with TRBD1 matching over 8 bases. CDR3 length: 16 amino acids. Unmatched junction bases numbered 11, after V lost 1 base and J lost 7 bases. Per germline, CDR1 GTSNPN and CDR2 SVGIG (reference sequence). This CDR3 is CAWSELGTGNFEKLFF. The CDR3 nucleotides read TGTGCCTGGAGTGAGCTCGGGACAGGCAACTTTGAAAAACTGTTTTTT. The entire variable domain, with the rest obtained from reference TRBV30 and TRBJ1-4, is as follows: SQTIHQWPATLVQPVGSPLSLECTVEGTSNPNLYWYRQAAGRGLQLLFYSVGIGQISSEVPQNLSASRPQDRQFILSSKKLLLSDSGFYLCAWSELGTGNFEKLFFGSGTQLSVL.

The chain is built from TRBV6-7 and TRBJ1-5, with a possible D match to TRBD1 (5 bases). TRBV6-7 is flagged as an ORF with uncertain function. The CDR3 runs to 24 residues. V was trimmed by 6 bases and J by 0 bases, leaving 39 bases between them. In nucleotides, the CDR3 is TGTGCCAGCAGCCTAATCAGGGAGTGGATGCTGGAGGGAAATGGGGCTGATAGCAATCAGCCCCAGCATTTT. The encoded protein is CASSLIREWMLEGNGADSNQPQHF.

J is TRBJ1-1 and V is TRBV19; no firm D call. Trimming stripped 5 bases from V and 3 bases from J, with 10 bases between. Germline CDR1 reads LNHDA; CDR2 reads SQIVND (reference sequence). This CDR3 is built from 13 residues. CDR3 protein: CASSVKGDTEAFF. CDR3 in DNA: TGTGCCAGTAGTGTTAAGGGAGACACTGAAGCTTTCTTT. Looking up the rest from reference TRBV19 and TRBJ1-1 gives the full variable domain: DGGITQSPKYLFRKEGQNVTLSCEQNLNHDAMYWYRQDPGQGLRLIYYSQIVNDFQKGDIAEGYSVSREKKESFPLTVTSAQKNPTAFYLCASSVKGDTEAFFGQGTRLTVV.

V is TRBV28 and J is TRBJ2-2; 9 bases align to TRBD1. Germline assignment: CDR1 MDHEN and CDR2 SYDVKM. After removal of 3 bases from V and 6 bases from J, the junction contained 11 bases not matched to a gene. The CDR3 covers 17 residues. CDR3 DNA: TGTGCCAGCAGTTTCAACATTCCGGGACAGGGTTCCGGGGAGCTGTTTTTT. It codes for CASSFNIPGQGSGELFF.

V gene TRBV30 combines with J gene TRBJ1-2, with 10 bases matching TRBD1. This CDR3 contains 12 residues. Unmatched junction bases numbered 3, after V lost 6 bases and J lost 5 bases. The germline V gene encodes CDR1 GTSNPN and CDR2 SVGIG (reference sequence). This CDR3 is CACPGQGYGYTF. In DNA form, the CDR3 reads TGTGCCTGTCCGGGACAGGGGTATGGCTACACCTTC.

This clone occurred a few times. The V and J genes are TRBV5-1 and TRBJ2-7; 9 nucleotides line up with TRBD1. CDR1 is SGHRS, CDR2 YFSETQ, per germline. V trimming: 3 bases; J trimming: 3 bases; junction bases outside the gene matches: 1. This CDR3 has 13 amino acids. The CDR3 DNA reads as TGCGCCAGCAGCTGGACAGGGGACTACGAGCAGTACTTC. Amino acids: CASSWTGDYEQYF.

The chain uses TRBV5-1 and TRBJ2-3; D is perhaps TRBD2 (6 bases). V was trimmed by 7 bases and J by 5 bases, leaving 17 bases between them. This CDR3 region has 14 residues. Germline-derived CDR1 and CDR2 are SGHRS and YFSETQ. CDR3 protein: CASGSGYEGDTQYF. The CDR3 DNA is TGCGCCAGCGGAAGCGGGTATGAGGGAGATACGCAGTATTTT.

V gene TRBV18 combines with J gene TRBJ1-5, with TRBD1 as a possible D gene (5 bases). This CDR3 has 14 residues. Trimming took off 6 bases at V and 3 bases at J, with 12 bases between the two ends. The germline V gene encodes CDR1 KGHSH and CDR2 LQKENI. CDR3 sequence reads: CASSGTGLNQPQHF. Written as DNA, the CDR3 is TGTGCCAGCTCTGGCACAGGCCTCAATCAGCCCCAGCATTTT.

This clone has just a few counts. The genes are TRBV27 and TRBJ2-1, with TRBD2 matching 10 bases. From germline, CDR1 is MNHEY and CDR2 SMNVEV (reference sequence). This CDR3 spans 16 amino acids. V lost 3 bases to trimming and J lost 5 bases; unmatched junction nucleotides: 7. The CDR3 here is CASSFFGLAAHNEQFF. DNA for the CDR3: TGTGCCAGCAGTTTTTTCGGACTAGCGGCACACAATGAGCAGTTCTTC.

The rearrangement joins TRBV7-9 to TRBJ2-2, with TRBD2 matching over 9 bases. Per the germline V gene, CDR1 is SEHNR and CDR2 is FQNEAQ (reference sequence). This CDR3 is 17 amino acids long. J was trimmed by 6 bases and V by 4 bases; bases with no gene match: 12. CDR3 sequence reads: CASSSVGAGGPAGELFF. The CDR3 DNA follows: TGTGCCAGCAGCTCCGTCGGAGCGGGAGGTCCCGCCGGGGAGCTGTTTTTT.

This chain connects TRBV5-1 to TRBJ1-1, with TRBD1 identical over 7 bases. The CDR3 spans 13 residues. V dropped 5 bases and J dropped 6; count of bases not matched to a gene: 7. CDR1 and CDR2 from the germline V gene are SGHRS and YFSETQ. Here the CDR3 reads CASSMTGIPEAFF. The CDR3 bases are TGCGCCAGCAGTATGACAGGGATTCCTGAAGCTTTCTTT. Combining the CDR3 with reference TRBV5-1 and TRBJ1-1 gives the whole variable domain KAGVTQTPRYLIKTRGQQVTLSCSPISGHRSVSWYQQTPGQGLQFLFEYFSETQRNKGNFPGRFSGRQFSNSRSEMNVSTLELGDSALYLCASSMTGIPEAFFGQGTRLTVV.

The sample holds one count of this clone. The V call is TRBV7-9, the J call TRBJ2-1, with a possible D match to TRBD1 (5 bases). The CDR3 sequence is 13 residues long. V was trimmed by 5 bases and J by 4 bases, leaving 9 bases between them. Germline CDR1 is SEHNR and CDR2 is FQNEAQ (reference sequence). CDR3 amino acids: CASSVGHYNEQFF. The CDR3 bases are TGTGCCAGCAGCGTAGGACATTACAATGAGCAGTTCTTC.

This chain links TRBV12-2 with TRBJ2-4; TRBD1 was called by the table and not checked on the DNA. TRBV12-2 is flagged as a pseudogene. This CDR3 region has 16 residues. DNA of the CDR3: TGTGCAAGTCGCCCACGGACAGCACTAGCCAAAAACATTCAGTACTTC. This encodes CASRPRTALAKNIQYF.